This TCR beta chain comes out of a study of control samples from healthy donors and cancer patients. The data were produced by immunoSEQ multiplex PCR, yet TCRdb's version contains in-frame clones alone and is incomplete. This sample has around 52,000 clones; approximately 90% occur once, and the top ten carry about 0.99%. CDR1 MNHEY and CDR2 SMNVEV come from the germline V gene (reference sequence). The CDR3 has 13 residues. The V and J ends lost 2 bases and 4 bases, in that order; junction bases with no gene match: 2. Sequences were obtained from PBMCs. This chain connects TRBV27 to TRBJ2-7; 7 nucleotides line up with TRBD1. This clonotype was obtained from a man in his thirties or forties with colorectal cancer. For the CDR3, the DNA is TGTGCCAGCAGTTTAAGGGGGCAGTACGAGCAGTACTTC. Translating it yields CASSLRGQYEQYF.